This note documents a single TCR beta chain sequence. These data are taken from a study of T cell responses to AZD1222 COVID-19 vaccine. Profiling relied on immunoSEQ multiplex PCR, and the TCRdb table lists in-frame clones only, not all of them. Here the sample spans about 28,000 clones, about three quarters being singletons. Per germline, CDR1 GTSNPN and CDR2 SVGIG (reference sequence). J gave up 6 bases and V 3 bases, and 4 bases lay outside the gene matches. This CDR3 region has 14 residues. This receptor was identified in an adult in good health. The V gene is TRBV30, the J gene TRBJ2-1; 11 bases map to TRBD2. This specimen was peripheral blood, taken on day 0 of AZD1222 vaccination. CDR3 loop: CAWRLAGGRNEQFF. The CDR3 DNA reads as TGTGCCTGGAGATTAGCGGGAGGGCGCAATGAGCAGTTCTTC.